A single sample gave rise to the 5 T cell receptor beta chains below, sequenced in a study of blood T cell repertoires in COVID-19. The data were produced by immunoSEQ multiplex PCR, yet TCRdb's version contains in-frame clones alone and is incomplete. The profile covers 400,000 or so clones, with around 87% appearing a single time and less than 2.5% taken by the ten largest. Sequencing was performed on PBMCs or T cells enriched from blood (not recorded which). Receptor source: a man in his forties in a cohort exposed to, infected with or recovered from COVID-19 (not recorded which).

The chain uses TRBV19 and TRBJ1-2, with 7 bases fitting TRBD1. The germline gives CDR1 LNHDA, CDR2 SQIVND (reference sequence). This CDR3 is built from 15 residues. The V gene end was trimmed by 6 bases and the J gene end by 7 bases; junction bases not matched to a gene: 14. CDR3 sequence: CASREIRQGSGGYTF. CDR3 DNA sequence: TGTGCCAGTAGGGAAATCCGACAGGGTTCGGGTGGCTACACCTTC.

The genes are TRBV6-5 and TRBJ2-7; D ambiguous. The CDR3 covers 15 residues. V lost 5 bases, J lost 0 bases, and 14 bases lay in between. From germline, CDR1 is MNHEY and CDR2 SVGAGI. The CDR3 loop reads CASSSRLRNSYEQYF. The CDR3 nucleotides are TGTGCCAGCAGTAGCCGCCTGCGGAACTCCTACGAGCAGTACTTC.

The chain is built from TRBV7-2 and TRBJ2-1; 7 nucleotides agree with TRBD2. V was pared by 6 bases and J by 4 bases, with 9 bases of the junction left unmatched. The CDR3 has 15 amino acids. Looked up from germline, CDR1 is SGHTA and CDR2 is FQGNSA. DNA for the CDR3: TGTGCCAGCAGGTTTCCGGCGGGAGCATACAATGAGCAGTTCTTC. Translation gives CASRFPAGAYNEQFF.

Here the CDR3 reads CASSQGAGDEETQYF. CDR3 coding DNA: TGTGCCAGCTCACAGGGGGCCGGAGACGAAGAGACCCAGTACTTC. The rearrangement uses TRBV18 and TRBJ2-5; 7 bases agree with TRBD1. This CDR3 region has 15 residues. The germline CDR1 and CDR2 sequences are KGHSH and LQKENI. J lost 3 bases, V lost 4 bases, and 8 bases had no gene match. Full variable domain (outside the CDR3, taken from reference TRBV18 and TRBJ2-5): NAGVMQNPRHLVRRRGQEARLRCSPMKGHSHVYWYRQLPEEGLKFMVYLQKENIIDESGMPKERFSAEFPKEGPSILRIQQVVRGDSAAYFCASSQGAGDEETQYFGPGTRLLVL.

V usage is TRBV5-1 and J usage is TRBJ2-7; D is ambiguous. The CDR3 consists of 13 residues. From germline, CDR1 is SGHRS and CDR2 YFSETQ. Trimming cost V 2 bases and J 6 bases, with 12 bases left between them. The CDR3 region has the DNA TGCGCCAGCAGCTTTCGCGAGGAAGGCGAGCAGTACTTC. It specifies CASSFREEGEQYF.